This T cell receptor beta chain was recorded in a study of blood T cell repertoires in COVID-19 (dated by TCRdb to the early 2020s). At the level of the whole study: The collaborator samples originated in the United States, Italy and Spain and spanned the acute and convalescent phases of COVID-19. The material from the prospective study consisted of cDNA or gDNA derived from T cells, B-cell-depleted T cells, or PBMCs. The dataset comprised deeply sampled blood TCRbeta repertoires from subjects exposed to, actively infected with, or recovered from COVID-19. The repertoires were released in a freely available public database intended as a resource for research on the immune response to SARS-CoV-2. Samples came from the ongoing ImmuneRACE study (first 160 participants) plus 1,254 subjects from 6 global collaborators. A de-identified subject ID, COVID-19 status, age in years and sex were almost always included in the sample metadata. Where HLA class I and class II types were available, the types were taken from metadata supplied by the sample provider, not from assay-based typing. The study at large found these results: How much clinical and demographic metadata was included differed by source and by participant, and the metadata was provided uncurated.

Whole blood was collected in K2EDTA tubes by collaborating institutions according to the institutions' own protocols. Collaborator samples were shipped for TCRbeta analysis as frozen whole blood, isolated PBMCs, or DNA extracted from either sample type. Ends trimmed: V by 3 bases, J by 4 bases; bases unmatched to a gene: 8. From the germline V gene, CDR1 is SGHRS and CDR2 is YFSETQ. The cysteine opens and the phenylalanine closes a CDR3 of 15 amino acids. The only DNA kept is the CDR3, 45 bases in frame from the first base. Concerning this clone itself: No antigen is known for it. Within one base of it there is no much larger clone, and no base qualities were kept.

TCRbeta CDR3 regions were amplified from genomic DNA by means of the immunoSEQ Assay, a bias-controlled multiplex PCR. The authors' analysis ran thus. Nucleated cell counts per sample were estimated from amplification of reference gene primers within the assay. To quantify the absolute abundance of each unique TCRbeta CDR3 rearrangement, sequence reads were collapsed and filtered. For each sample, productive Simpson clonality was calculated by taking the square root of Simpson's diversity index across productive rearrangements. What TCRdb holds here is the immuneACCESS table cut down to in-frame rearrangements. Part of the clones is not present; checked against another copy, under half of the missing clones reflect an unresolved V gene, and the others are unexplained. Clone size and the V and J calls come from that table; the DNA yielded D and trimming. The sample records some 83,000 clones, roughly 80% of which are singletons. Of the sample, over 8.5% is held by the ten largest clones.

The sequence was obtained from a middle-aged man with acute or convalescent COVID-19. Source material: peripheral blood. The chain is encoded by TRBV5-1 joined to TRBJ2-7, and TRBD2 matches 9 of the central bases. The CDR3 here reads CASSSTGTSSYEQYF. The nucleotides are TGCGCCAGCAGCTCTACCGGGACTAGCAGTTACGAGCAGTACTTC.